This T cell receptor beta chain originates from a study of T cell responses to AZD1222 COVID-19 vaccine. The junction had 11 bases not matched to a gene; V was cut back by 2 bases and J by 8 bases. Germline CDR1 and CDR2: KGHDR and SFDVKD. The CDR3 consists of 18 residues. Method: immunoSEQ multiplex PCR; TCRdb's copy keeps in-frame clones and lacks some. The profile shows about 170,000 clones, about nine tenths of them singletons. Sequences were derived from peripheral blood, sampled on day 0 of AZD1222 vaccination. The source is an adult in good health. V gene TRBV24-1 combines with J gene TRBJ2-2, with 12 bases matching TRBD1. The CDR3 loop is CATSDSPGTGGSLGELFF. The CDR3 DNA is TGTGCCACCAGTGATTCCCCCGGGACAGGGGGCTCCCTAGGGGAGCTGTTTTTT.